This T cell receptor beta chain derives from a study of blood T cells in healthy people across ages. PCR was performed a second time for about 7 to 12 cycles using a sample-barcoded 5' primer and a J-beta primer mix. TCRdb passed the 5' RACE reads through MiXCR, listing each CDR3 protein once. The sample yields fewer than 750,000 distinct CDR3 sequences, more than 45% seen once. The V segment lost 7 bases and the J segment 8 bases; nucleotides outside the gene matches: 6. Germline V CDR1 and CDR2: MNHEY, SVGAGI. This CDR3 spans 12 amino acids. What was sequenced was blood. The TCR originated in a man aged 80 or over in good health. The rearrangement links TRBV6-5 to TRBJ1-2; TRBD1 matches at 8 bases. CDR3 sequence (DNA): TGTGCCAGCACCACGACAGGGGAGGGCTACACCTTC. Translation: CASTTTGEGYTF.